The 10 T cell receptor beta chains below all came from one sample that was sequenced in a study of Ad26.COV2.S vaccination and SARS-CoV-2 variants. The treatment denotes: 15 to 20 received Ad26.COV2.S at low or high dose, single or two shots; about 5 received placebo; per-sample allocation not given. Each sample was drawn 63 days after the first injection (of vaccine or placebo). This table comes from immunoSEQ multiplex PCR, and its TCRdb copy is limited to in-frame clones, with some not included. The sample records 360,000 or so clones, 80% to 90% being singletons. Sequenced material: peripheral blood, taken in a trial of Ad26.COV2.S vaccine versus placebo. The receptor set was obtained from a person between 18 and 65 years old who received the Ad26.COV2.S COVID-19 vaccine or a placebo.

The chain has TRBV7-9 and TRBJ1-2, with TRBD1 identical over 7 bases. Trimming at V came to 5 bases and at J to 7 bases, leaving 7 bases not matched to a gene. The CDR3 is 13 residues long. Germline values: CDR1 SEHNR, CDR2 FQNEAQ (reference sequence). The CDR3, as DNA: TGTGCCAGCAGCCCCCAGAGGGGGCTTGGCTACACCTTC. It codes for CASSPQRGLGYTF.

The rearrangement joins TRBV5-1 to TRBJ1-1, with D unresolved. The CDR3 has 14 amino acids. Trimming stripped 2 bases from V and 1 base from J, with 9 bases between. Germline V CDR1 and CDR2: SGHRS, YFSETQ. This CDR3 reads CASSLQSGNTEAFF. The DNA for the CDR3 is TGCGCCAGCAGCTTACAGTCGGGGAACACTGAAGCTTTCTTT.

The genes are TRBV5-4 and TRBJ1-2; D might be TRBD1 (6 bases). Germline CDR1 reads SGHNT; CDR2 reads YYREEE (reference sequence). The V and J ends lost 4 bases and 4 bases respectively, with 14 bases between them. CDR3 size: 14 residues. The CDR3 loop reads CASSAKTGIYGYTF. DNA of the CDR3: TGTGCCAGCAGCGCCAAAACAGGGATCTATGGCTACACCTTC.

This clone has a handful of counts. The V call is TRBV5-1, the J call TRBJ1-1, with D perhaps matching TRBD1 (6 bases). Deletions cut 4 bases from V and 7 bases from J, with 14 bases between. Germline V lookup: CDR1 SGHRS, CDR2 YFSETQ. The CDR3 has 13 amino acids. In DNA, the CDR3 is TGCGCCAGCAGCCTCACAGGGCGAAATGAAGCTTTCTTT. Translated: CASSLTGRNEAFF.

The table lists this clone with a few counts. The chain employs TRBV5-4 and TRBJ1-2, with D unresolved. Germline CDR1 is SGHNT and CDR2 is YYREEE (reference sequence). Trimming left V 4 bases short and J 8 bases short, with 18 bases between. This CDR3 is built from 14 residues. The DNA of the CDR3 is TGTGCCAGCAGCGGGGTTGGTCCGGTTAAGGGCTACACCTTC. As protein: CASSGVGPVKGYTF.

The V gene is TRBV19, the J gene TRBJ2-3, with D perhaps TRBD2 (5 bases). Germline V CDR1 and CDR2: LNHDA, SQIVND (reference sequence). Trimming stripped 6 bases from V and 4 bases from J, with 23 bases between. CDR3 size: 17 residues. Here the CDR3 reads CASRSRGFTLQADTQYF. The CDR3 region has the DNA TGTGCCAGTAGAAGCCGGGGTTTTACACTGCAGGCAGATACGCAGTATTTT. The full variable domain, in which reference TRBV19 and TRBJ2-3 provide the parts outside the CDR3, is DGGITQSPKYLFRKEGQNVTLSCEQNLNHDAMYWYRQDPGQGLRLIYYSQIVNDFQKGDIAEGYSVSREKKESFPLTVTSAQKNPTAFYLCASRSRGFTLQADTQYFGPGTRLTVL.

CDR3 in amino acids: CASSQDSENDYTF. CDR3 sequence (DNA): TGTGCCAGCAGCCAAGACAGTGAGAATGACTACACCTTC. The chain employs TRBV4-2 and TRBJ1-2; D call uncertain. Germline assignment: CDR1 LGHNA and CDR2 YNFKEQ. The CDR3 length is 13 residues. Trimming shortened V by 0 bases and J by 10 bases, and 12 bases separated the two germline ends.

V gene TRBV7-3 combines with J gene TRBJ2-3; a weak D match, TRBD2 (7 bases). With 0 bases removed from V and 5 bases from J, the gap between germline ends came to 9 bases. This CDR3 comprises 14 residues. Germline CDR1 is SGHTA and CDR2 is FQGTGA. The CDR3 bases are TGTGCCAGCAGCTTAACCGGGGGGCAAGATACGCAGTATTTT. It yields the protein CASSLTGGQDTQYF.

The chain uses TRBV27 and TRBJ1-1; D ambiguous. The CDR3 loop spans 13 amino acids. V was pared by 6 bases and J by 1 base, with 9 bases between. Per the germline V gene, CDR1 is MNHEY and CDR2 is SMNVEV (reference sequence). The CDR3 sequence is CASRRGGNTEAFF. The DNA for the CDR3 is TGTGCCAGCAGACGCGGAGGGAACACTGAAGCTTTCTTT.

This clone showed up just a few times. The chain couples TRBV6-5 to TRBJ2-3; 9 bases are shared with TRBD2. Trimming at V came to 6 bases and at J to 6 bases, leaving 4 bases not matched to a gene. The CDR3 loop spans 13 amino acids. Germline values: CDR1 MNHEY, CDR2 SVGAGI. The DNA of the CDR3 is TGTGCCAGCAGCAATGGACTAGCGGATACGCAGTATTTT. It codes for CASSNGLADTQYF.